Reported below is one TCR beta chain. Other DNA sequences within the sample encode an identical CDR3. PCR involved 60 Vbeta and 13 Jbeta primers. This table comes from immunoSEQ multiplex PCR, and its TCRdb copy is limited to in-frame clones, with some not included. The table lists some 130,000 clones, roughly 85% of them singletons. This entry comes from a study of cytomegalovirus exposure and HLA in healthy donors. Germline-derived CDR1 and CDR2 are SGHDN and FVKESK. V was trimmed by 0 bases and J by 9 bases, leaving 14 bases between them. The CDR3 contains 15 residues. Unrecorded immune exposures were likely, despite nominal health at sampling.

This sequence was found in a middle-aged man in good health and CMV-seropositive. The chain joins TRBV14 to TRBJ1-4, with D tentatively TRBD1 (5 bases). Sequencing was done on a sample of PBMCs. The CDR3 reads CASSQDTPGVKKLFF. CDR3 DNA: TGTGCCAGCAGCCAAGACACCCCGGGGGTGAAAAAACTGTTTTTT.